This T cell receptor (beta chain) appears in the sequencing data of a study of T cell responses to AZD1222 COVID-19 vaccine. Study-level findings and limits: Nearly half of spike-specific TCRs reportedly target unmutated variant regions. An increase in Spike-specific TCR breadth and depth was observed after two AZD1222 doses. Just six AZD1222 recipients were seropositive at baseline. Spike-wide coverage was observed for vaccine-associated CD4 TCRs, with dominant responses at 160-218 and 743-854.

The V end was cut by 4 bases, the J end by 4 bases, with 22 bases between. Germline V lookup: CDR1 SGHTA, CDR2 FQGNSA. The CDR3 contains 17 residues. Assay: immunoSEQ multiplex PCR; the TCRdb copy retains only in-frame clones and omits some. The sample has approximately 100,000 clones; 90% to 95% are singletons. This clone was seen only a few times. The antigen is unknown. The clonotype originates from an adult in good health. The source was peripheral blood, collected on day 0 of AZD1222 vaccination. V usage is TRBV7-2 and J usage is TRBJ1-1, with a tentative D call TRBD1 (5 bases). In nucleotides, the CDR3 is TGTGCCAGCAGCTCGCAGCCACCGGGACCCGGGGGCACTGAAGCTTTCTTT. Amino acids: CASSSQPPGPGGTEAFF.